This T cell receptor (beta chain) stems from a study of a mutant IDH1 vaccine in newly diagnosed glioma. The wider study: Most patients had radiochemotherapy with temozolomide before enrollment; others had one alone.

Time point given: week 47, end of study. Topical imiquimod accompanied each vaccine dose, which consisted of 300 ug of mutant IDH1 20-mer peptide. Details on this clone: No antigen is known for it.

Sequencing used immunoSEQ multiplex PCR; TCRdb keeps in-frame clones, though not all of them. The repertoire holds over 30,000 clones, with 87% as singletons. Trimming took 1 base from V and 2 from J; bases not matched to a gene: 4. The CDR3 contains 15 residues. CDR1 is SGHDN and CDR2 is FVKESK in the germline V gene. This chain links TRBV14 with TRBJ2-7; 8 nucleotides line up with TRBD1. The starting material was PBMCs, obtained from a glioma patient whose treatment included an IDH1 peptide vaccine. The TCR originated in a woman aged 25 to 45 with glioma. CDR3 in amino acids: CASSQGTGSAYEQYF. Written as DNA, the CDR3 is TGTGCCAGCAGCCAAGGGACAGGGTCGGCCTACGAGCAGTACTTC.